This T cell receptor beta chain was recorded in a study of graft-versus-host responses after intestinal transplantation. CDR1 is MNHNY and CDR2 is SVGAGI in the germline V gene (reference sequence). The CDR3 length is 15 residues. V dropped 3 bases and J dropped 6 bases, with 14 bases sitting between them. Repertoires were generated with immunoSEQ multiplex PCR, while TCRdb's copy carries only in-frame clones and drops some. This table holds over 85,000 clones, 93% found once. Study-wide results and limits: Among recipient marrow samples, GvH clones were found; some appeared first in ileum or blood.

To note about this clone: Its target is not known.

The J gene is TRBJ2-2, the V gene TRBV6-6; D remains ambiguous. The sequenced sample was unstimulated CD8+ T cells sorted from spleen or lymph node cells, obtained before intestinal transplant. The source is a human donor who received an intestinal transplant. The chain's CDR3 is CASSYLVGYAGELFF. CDR3 DNA: TGTGCCAGCAGTTATTTGGTCGGTTATGCCGGGGAGCTGTTTTTT.